These T cell receptor beta chains were read from a single sample in a study of cytomegalovirus exposure and HLA in healthy donors. Measured with immunoSEQ multiplex PCR; TCRdb has only the in-frame clones, and not every one. Of 150,000 or so clones listed, approximately 80% are singletons. Sequenced sample: PBMCs. These receptors originate from a male donor in good health and CMV-seropositive. Each CDR3 is given with its conserved first and last residue. D genes are given only for firm matches. Rows may omit the clone size; those that give it use once, few, many or a size class.

CDR3nt: TGTGCCAGCAGCGTCGAAGCGGGACGGACAGATACGCAGTATTTT
CDR3aa: CASSVEAGRTDTQYF
abundance: -
v_gene: TRBV9
j_gene: TRBJ2-3
d_gene: TRBD2

CDR3nt: TGCGCCAGCAGCCTTTGGGCCGGGGGGCACGACGAGCAGTACTTC
CDR3aa: CASSLWAGGHDEQYF
abundance: -
v_gene: TRBV4-1
j_gene: TRBJ2-7
d_gene: -

CDR3nt: TGTGCCAGCAGTGAACCCGGGGTCAGCGGCTATGGCTACACCTTC
CDR3aa: CASSEPGVSGYGYTF
abundance: -
v_gene: TRBV25-1
j_gene: TRBJ1-2
d_gene: -

CDR3nt: TGTGCCAGCCAAAGACAGGGTAGCTACGAGCAGTACTTC
CDR3aa: CASQRQGSYEQYF
abundance: -
v_gene: TRBV6-6
j_gene: TRBJ2-7
d_gene: TRBD1

CDR3nt: TGTGCCAGCAGTTCGACAGGTCTCTGGGAGACCCAGTACTTC
CDR3aa: CASSSTGLWETQYF
abundance: -
v_gene: TRBV27
j_gene: TRBJ2-5
d_gene: -

CDR3nt: TGTGCCAGCAGCCCCACCGGGACTAGACAAGAGACCCAGTACTTC
CDR3aa: CASSPTGTRQETQYF
abundance: -
v_gene: TRBV27
j_gene: TRBJ2-5
d_gene: TRBD2

CDR3nt: TGTGCCATCAGTGAGCCAGCAGGGGTGGGAAACACCATATATTTT
CDR3aa: CAISEPAGVGNTIYF
abundance: -
v_gene: TRBV10-3
j_gene: TRBJ1-3
d_gene: -

CDR3nt: TGTGCCAGTAATCCGGCAGACACTAGCACAGATACGCAGTATTTT
CDR3aa: CASNPADTSTDTQYF
abundance: -
v_gene: TRBV19
j_gene: TRBJ2-3
d_gene: -

CDR3nt: TGTGCCAGCAGCTTAAACCCGACAGGGCAAGAGACCCAGTACTTC
CDR3aa: CASSLNPTGQETQYF
abundance: -
v_gene: TRBV5-6
j_gene: TRBJ2-5
d_gene: TRBD1

CDR3nt: TGTGCCAGCAGCTCCAAGTGGCGGGACCTCTACGAGCAGTACTTC
CDR3aa: CASSSKWRDLYEQYF
abundance: once
v_gene: TRBV7-9
j_gene: TRBJ2-7
d_gene: -

CDR3nt: TGTGCCTGGTGCCTACAGGGGGCGGAAAAACTGTTTTTT
CDR3aa: CAWCLQGAEKLFF
abundance: once
v_gene: TRBV30
j_gene: TRBJ1-4
d_gene: TRBD1

CDR3nt: TGTGCCAGCAGTCCGGGGGGAAATCAGCCCCAGCATTTT
CDR3aa: CASSPGGNQPQHF
abundance: once
v_gene: TRBV6-1
j_gene: TRBJ1-5
d_gene: -

CDR3nt: TGTGCCAGCAGTGGGGGCGCAGATACGCAGTATTTT
CDR3aa: CASSGGADTQYF
abundance: once
v_gene: TRBV27
j_gene: TRBJ2-3
d_gene: -

CDR3nt: TGTGCCTGGACCGTGGGGGCTCGGGACACCGGGGAGCTGTTTTTT
CDR3aa: CAWTVGARDTGELFF
abundance: -
v_gene: TRBV30
j_gene: TRBJ2-2
d_gene: -

CDR3nt: TGTGCCAGCAGCCAAGGGGGGCGAGATCGAGAGTTCTTC
CDR3aa: CASSQGGRDREFF
abundance: -
v_gene: TRBV14
j_gene: TRBJ2-1
d_gene: -

CDR3nt: TGTGCCAGCAGTGACTCCTCAGGTTCTGGGGCCAACGTCCTGACTTTC
CDR3aa: CASSDSSGSGANVLTF
abundance: -
v_gene: TRBV6-4
j_gene: TRBJ2-6
d_gene: -

CDR3nt: TGTGCCGCGGTCGGGACAACCTACAATGAGCAGTTCTTC
CDR3aa: CAAVGTTYNEQFF
abundance: once
v_gene: TRBV28
j_gene: TRBJ2-1
d_gene: -

CDR3nt: TGTGCCAGTTTGCACAGGCGCTCTGGAAACACCATATATTTT
CDR3aa: CASLHRRSGNTIYF
abundance: -
v_gene: TRBV13
j_gene: TRBJ1-3
d_gene: -

CDR3nt: TGCGCCAGCAGCTCCACGGCAGGGTCCACCTACAATGAGCAGTTCTTC
CDR3aa: CASSSTAGSTYNEQFF
abundance: -
v_gene: TRBV5-1
j_gene: TRBJ2-1
d_gene: -

CDR3nt: TGTGCCAGCGGGGGGGAGTACTATGGCTACACCTTC
CDR3aa: CASGGEYYGYTF
abundance: -
v_gene: TRBV19
j_gene: TRBJ1-2
d_gene: -

CDR3nt: TGTGCCAGCAAAGGGGATCCCTACGAGCAGTACTTC
CDR3aa: CASKGDPYEQYF
abundance: -
v_gene: TRBV2
j_gene: TRBJ2-7
d_gene: -

CDR3nt: TGTGCCAGCAGGGGTAGGAGCTATGGCTACACCTTC
CDR3aa: CASRGRSYGYTF
abundance: -
v_gene: TRBV27
j_gene: TRBJ1-2
d_gene: -

CDR3nt: TGTGCCAGCAGTTTACAGGACACGTACAATGAGCAGTTCTTC
CDR3aa: CASSLQDTYNEQFF
abundance: -
v_gene: TRBV27
j_gene: TRBJ2-1
d_gene: -

CDR3nt: TGTGCCTGGAGCCACCCCGGGACAGGGGGCTACGAGCAGTACTTC
CDR3aa: CAWSHPGTGGYEQYF
abundance: -
v_gene: TRBV30
j_gene: TRBJ2-7
d_gene: TRBD1

CDR3nt: TGTGCCAGCAGGGCTTACAACTATGGCTACACCTTC
CDR3aa: CASRAYNYGYTF
abundance: -
v_gene: TRBV28
j_gene: TRBJ1-2
d_gene: -

CDR3nt: TGCGCCAGCAGTGAGGCAGGGGGCCAAAATGGCTACACCTTC
CDR3aa: CASSEAGGQNGYTF
abundance: -
v_gene: TRBV10-2
j_gene: TRBJ1-2
d_gene: TRBD1

CDR3nt: TGTGCCAGTAGTCCGACAGGGGTTGCTGAAAAACTGTTTTTT
CDR3aa: CASSPTGVAEKLFF
abundance: few
v_gene: TRBV19
j_gene: TRBJ1-4
d_gene: TRBD1

CDR3nt: TGTGCCAGCAGCCCCGGACTGAACAATCAGCCCCAGCATTTT
CDR3aa: CASSPGLNNQPQHF
abundance: -
v_gene: TRBV11-2
j_gene: TRBJ1-5
d_gene: -